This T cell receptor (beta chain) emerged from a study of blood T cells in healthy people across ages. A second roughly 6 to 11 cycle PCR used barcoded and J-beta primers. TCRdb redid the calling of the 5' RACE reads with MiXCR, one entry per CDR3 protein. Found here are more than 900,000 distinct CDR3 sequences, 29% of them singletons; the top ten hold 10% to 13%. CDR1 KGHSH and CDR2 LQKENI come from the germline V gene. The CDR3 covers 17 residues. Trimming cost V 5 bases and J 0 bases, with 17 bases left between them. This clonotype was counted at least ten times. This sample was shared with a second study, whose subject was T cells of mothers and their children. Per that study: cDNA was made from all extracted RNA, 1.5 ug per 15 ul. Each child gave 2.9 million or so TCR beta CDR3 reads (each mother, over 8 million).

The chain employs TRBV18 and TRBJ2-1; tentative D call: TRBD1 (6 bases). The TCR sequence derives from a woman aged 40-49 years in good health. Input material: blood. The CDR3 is CASSIPRGKSSYNEQFF. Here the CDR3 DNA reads TGTGCCAGCTCAATCCCCAGGGGAAAGAGCTCCTACAATGAGCAGTTCTTC.